This T cell receptor beta chain appears in the sequencing data of a study of response to subunit inactivated influenza vaccine. Study results and limitations: The authors suggested that every seasonal influenza vaccination recruits few new T cells.

TCRdb reprocessed the RT-PCR reads with MiXCR, giving one entry per CDR3 protein. The sample shows around 520,000 distinct CDR3 sequences, 12% of them seen only once. This clonotype has only a few counts. Antigen specificity is unknown. The germline V gene encodes CDR1 SGHAT and CDR2 FQNNGV. This CDR3 contains 12 residues. The ends were cut back, 4 bases at V and 3 bases at J, with 7 bases in the middle. Here the sequenced sample was PBMCs from blood, taken on the day of vaccination. The sequence was collected from a man aged 45 to 65 who received an inactivated influenza vaccine. The genes are TRBV11-2 and TRBJ2-7; the D is unclear. The CDR3 loop is CASSSTLYEQYF. The CDR3 region has the DNA TGTGCCAGCAGCTCAACCCTCTACGAGCAGTACTTC. Together with reference TRBV11-2 and TRBJ2-7, the CDR3 gives the full variable domain: EAGVAQSPRYKIIEKRQSVAFWCNPISGHATLYWYQQILGQGPKLLIQFQNNGVVDDSQLPKDRFSAERLKGVDSTLKIQPAKLEDSAVYLCASSSTLYEQYFGPGTRLTVT.